These 28 T cell receptor beta chains were sequenced from one sample in a study of blood T cell repertoires in COVID-19. Profiled with immunoSEQ multiplex PCR; TCRdb holds only in-frame clones, not every one. The table records 100,000 or so clones, roughly 87% of them present only once. Material for sequencing was peripheral blood. All receptors come from a man in his sixties with acute or convalescent COVID-19.

V and J are TRBV29-1 and TRBJ2-5; 9 bases map to TRBD1. J lost 7 bases, V lost 6 bases, and 15 bases had no gene match. Germline V gene lookup returns CDR1 SQVTM and CDR2 ANQGSEA. The CDR3 spans 15 residues. The CDR3 reads CSVITGTGPFGTQYF. The CDR3 region has the DNA TGCAGCGTAATCACCGGGACAGGGCCGTTCGGGACCCAGTACTTC.

This clone came up a few times. V usage is TRBV4-1 and J usage is TRBJ2-1, with TRBD2 matching over 11 bases. This CDR3 region has 17 residues. CDR1 is MGHRA and CDR2 is YSYEKL in the germline V gene. Trimming at V came to 0 bases and at J to 7 bases, leaving 8 bases not matched to a gene. In DNA form, the CDR3 reads TGCGCCAGCAGCCAAGATTGGCTAGCGGGGGGTGTTAATGAGCAGTTCTTC. Translation gives CASSQDWLAGGVNEQFF.

This sequence joins TRBV10-3 and TRBJ2-3, with D possibly matching TRBD2 (5 bases). The CDR3 contains 13 residues. The V end lost 10 bases, the J end lost 1 base, and 12 bases lay between the germline ends. Germline CDR1 and CDR2: ENHRY and SYGVKD. The CDR3 region has the DNA TGTGCCACCCTAGGACTTGGCACAGATACGCAGTATTTT. Translation gives CATLGLGTDTQYF.

This clone appeared a few times. This sequence joins TRBV3-1 (or the pseudogene TRBV3-2) and TRBJ2-2; D is unresolved. CDR3 length equals 13 residues. The V end lost 4 bases, the J end lost 2 bases, and 5 bases lay between the germline ends. Germline V lookup: CDR1 LGHDT, CDR2 YNNKEL (reference sequence). CDR3 coding DNA: TGTGCCAGCAGCCCCCTCAACACCGGGGAGCTGTTTTTT. As protein: CASSPLNTGELFF.

This chain links TRBV19 with TRBJ1-5, with D hard to call. The CDR3 consists of 16 residues. Germline lookup yields CDR1 LNHDA and CDR2 SQIVND (reference sequence). Trimming cost V 6 bases and J 4 bases, with 19 bases left between them. For the CDR3, the DNA is TGTGCCAGTAGCAAAACACCCGACCGGGGAAATCAGCCCCAGCATTTT. This gives the protein CASSKTPDRGNQPQHF.

The chain couples TRBV10-3 to TRBJ2-3; the D gene is possibly TRBD2 (5 bases). The germline V and J ends were trimmed by 6 bases and 0 bases, with 13 bases remaining between them. There are 15 residues in the CDR3. In germline, CDR1 is ENHRY, CDR2 SYGVKD. The CDR3 bases are TGTGCCATCAGGGGAGTTGGCGGGAGCACAGATACGCAGTATTTT. As protein: CAIRGVGGSTDTQYF.

The chain employs TRBV19 and TRBJ2-1; 11 bases are shared with TRBD2. Per germline, CDR1 LNHDA and CDR2 SQIVND (reference sequence). J was trimmed by 4 bases and V by 5 bases; bases with no gene match: 7. This CDR3 has 16 amino acids. For the CDR3, the DNA is TGTGCCAGTAGTGAACCGGGACTAGCGGTATACAATGAGCAGTTCTTC. The encoded protein is CASSEPGLAVYNEQFF.

V and J are TRBV7-2 and TRBJ1-4; 7 positions match TRBD1. The germline gives CDR1 SGHTA, CDR2 FQGNSA. J lost 5 bases, V lost 2 bases, and 5 bases had no gene match. The CDR3 is made up of 15 amino acids. As DNA, the CDR3 is TGTGCCAGCAGCTTATCCGGGACAGACAATGAAAAACTGTTTTTT. Translation: CASSLSGTDNEKLFF.

V is TRBV3-1 (or the pseudogene TRBV3-2) and J is TRBJ1-6; possibly TRBD1 for D (5 bases). Germline CDR1 and CDR2: LGHDT and YNNKEL (reference sequence). V lost 0 bases to trimming and J lost 14 bases, with 14 bases between them. This CDR3 has 14 residues. CDR3 loop: CASSQDPQGRSLHF. The CDR3 nucleotides read TGTGCCAGCAGCCAAGATCCCCAGGGTCGGTCCCTCCACTTT.

The V gene is TRBV19, the J gene TRBJ2-3, with a tentative D call TRBD1 (7 bases). The V gene lost 11 bases and the J gene lost 3 bases, with 15 bases spanning the gap. This CDR3 is built from 13 residues. Germline CDR1 and CDR2: LNHDA and SQIVND (reference sequence). The CDR3 protein is CAVGQGGTDTQYF. CDR3 sequence (DNA): TGTGCCGTTGGGCAGGGGGGTACAGATACGCAGTATTTT.

Relative to its sample, this clone is medium-sized. V is TRBV6-5 and J is TRBJ2-7; D might be TRBD2 (6 bases). The germline CDR1 and CDR2 sequences are MNHEY and SVGAGI. There are 14 residues in the CDR3. The V end was cut by 7 bases, the J end by 0 bases, with 13 bases between. The CDR3: CASKWDFNSYEQYF. Here the CDR3 DNA reads TGTGCCAGCAAGTGGGACTTCAACTCCTACGAGCAGTACTTC.

This sequence joins TRBV30 and TRBJ2-3, with 7 bases fitting TRBD1. CDR3 length: 13 amino acids. CDR1 is GTSNPN, CDR2 SVGIG, per germline (reference sequence). V lost 3 bases to trimming and J lost 2 bases; unmatched junction nucleotides: 2. The CDR3 sequence: CAWRQGYTDTQYF. CDR3 sequence (DNA): TGTGCCTGGAGACAGGGGTACACAGATACGCAGTATTTT.

The V gene is TRBV6-5, the J gene TRBJ2-7; D may be TRBD1 (5 bases). Germline assignment: CDR1 MNHEY and CDR2 SVGAGI. Between the trimmed V and J ends, which lost 5 bases and 6 bases, there was a span of 20 bases. The CDR3 runs 15 residues. The CDR3 reads CASSTAGSPLAEQYF. The CDR3, as DNA: TGTGCCAGCAGTACCGCAGGGTCCCCCCTCGCCGAGCAGTACTTC.

CDR3 amino acids: CASSYSTGAGAFF. The CDR3 DNA sequence: TGTGCCAGCAGTTACTCGACAGGGGCCGGGGCTTTCTTT. The rearrangement uses TRBV6-5 and TRBJ1-1; 8 nucleotides agree with TRBD1. From germline, CDR1 is MNHEY and CDR2 SVGAGI. J lost 11 bases, V lost 0 bases, and 5 bases had no gene match. The CDR3 has 13 residues.

Concerning this clone: A junction boundary mismatches the germline segment, possibly from a read error. The chain carries TRBV6-1 and TRBJ2-3; D is uncertain. The CDR3 covers 14 residues. Germline V gene data show CDR1 as MNHNS and CDR2 as SASEGT. The CDR3 DNA follows: TGTGCCAGCAATGAAGGCGGTTCTCGTTTTACGCAGTATTTT. Translation: CASNEGGSRFTQYF.

The V call is TRBV7-2, the J call TRBJ2-3; 11 positions match TRBD2. The V segment lost 3 bases and the J segment 1 base; nucleotides outside the gene matches: 6. The CDR3 loop spans 17 amino acids. Germline lookup yields CDR1 SGHTA and CDR2 FQGNSA. CDR3 amino acids: CASSFLASGGRTDTQYF. As DNA, the CDR3 is TGTGCCAGCAGCTTTTTGGCTAGCGGGGGGCGCACAGATACGCAGTATTTT.

V usage is TRBV5-1 and J usage is TRBJ1-1; TRBD1 aligns across 8 bases. V was pared by 4 bases and J by 1 base, with 3 bases of the junction left unmatched. Germline CDR1 is SGHRS and CDR2 is YFSETQ. The CDR3 runs to 14 residues. In nucleotides, the CDR3 is TGCGCCAGCAGCATAACAGGGGGGAACACTGAAGCTTTCTTT. Its protein product is CASSITGGNTEAFF.

The chain recombines TRBV6-5 with TRBJ2-4; possibly TRBD2 for D (5 bases). CDR3 length equals 13 residues. Looked up from germline, CDR1 is MNHEY and CDR2 is SVGAGI. V shed 0 bases and J shed 9 bases, with 9 bases lying between them. The CDR3 sequence: CASSYSTRGIQYF. As DNA, the CDR3 is TGTGCCAGCAGTTACTCGACCCGGGGCATTCAGTACTTC.

V gene TRBV29-1 combines with J gene TRBJ1-1; D possibly corresponds to TRBD1 (6 bases). Germline loops: CDR1 SQVTM, CDR2 ANQGSEA. V dropped 7 bases and J dropped 4 bases, with 19 bases sitting between them. CDR3 size: 14 residues. CDR3 DNA sequence: TGCAGCGCGTCAGAGCTTCAGGGGACCACTGAAGCTTTCTTT. It is translated as CSASELQGTTEAFF.

Comments on this clone: One end of the junction is discordant with germline, which a read error may explain. J is TRBJ1-1 and V is TRBV30, with 8 bases lining up with TRBD1. The CDR3 has 16 amino acids. CDR1 is GTSNPN and CDR2 is SVGIG in the germline V gene (reference sequence). CDR3 residues: CARSRDRTIIRTEAFF. CDR3 DNA: TGTGCCCGGAGCCGGGACAGGACCATCATACGGACTGAAGCTTTCTTT.

This clone occurred a few times. The gene calls are TRBV21-1 and TRBJ2-2; the table's D gene call, TRBD2, was not cross checked with the DNA. TRBV21-1 is a listed pseudogene. There are 13 residues in the CDR3. The DNA of the CDR3 is TGTGGGGTGGGACTAGCGAGCACCGGGGAGCTGTTTTTT. This sequence encodes CGVGLASTGELFF.

The chain carries TRBV5-1 and TRBJ2-7; 9 nucleotides agree with TRBD1. Trimming cost V 6 bases and J 0 bases; bases outside gene matches: 7. Germline CDR1 and CDR2: SGHRS and YFSETQ. The CDR3 spans 15 residues. The CDR3 sequence is CASKPDRGTSYEQYF. The CDR3 DNA is TGCGCCAGCAAACCGGACAGGGGAACCTCCTACGAGCAGTACTTC.

The chain is built from TRBV6-2 or TRBV6-3 and TRBJ2-7, with D perhaps matching TRBD2 (6 bases). CDR1 is MNHEY and CDR2 is SVGEGT in the germline V gene. The V end was cut by 2 bases, the J end by 1 base, with 18 bases between. The CDR3 consists of 17 residues. CDR3 loop: CASSYPLARLTSYEQYF. CDR3 bases: TGTGCCAGCAGTTACCCACTAGCCCGCTTAACTTCCTACGAGCAGTACTTC.

This chain links TRBV11-2 with TRBJ2-2; 7 bases line up with TRBD2. This CDR3 comprises 15 residues. Germline values: CDR1 SGHAT, CDR2 FQNNGV. Germline trimming cut 3 bases from V and 1 base from J; bases unmatched to any gene: 2. The CDR3 region has the DNA TGTGCCAGCAGCTTGATAGCGGGGAACACCGGGGAGCTGTTTTTT. It specifies CASSLIAGNTGELFF.

The V and J genes are TRBV3-1 (or the pseudogene TRBV3-2) and TRBJ2-3, with 13 positions matching TRBD2. The J segment lost 0 bases and the V segment lost 5 bases, leaving 8 bases of the junction unmatched. Germline V gene sequence: CDR1 LGHDT, CDR2 YNNKEL (reference sequence). This CDR3 spans 18 amino acids. The CDR3 nucleotides are TGTGCCAGCAGCTGGACTAGCGGGGGTTCGGGGAGCACAGATACGCAGTATTTT. Translating it yields CASSWTSGGSGSTDTQYF.

The chain has TRBV7-9 and TRBJ1-4; D call uncertain. The V and J ends lost 5 bases and 8 bases respectively, with 18 bases between them. In germline, CDR1 is SEHNR, CDR2 FQNEAQ (reference sequence). The CDR3 contains 15 residues. The DNA for the CDR3 is TGTGCCAGCAGCGACGCGGGATTGGGTGGGGAAAAACTGTTTTTT. This translates into CASSDAGLGGEKLFF. Using reference TRBV7-9 and TRBJ1-4 for the parts outside the CDR3, the full variable domain is DTGVSQNPRHKITKRGQNVTFRCDPISEHNRLYWYRQTLGQGPEFLTYFQNEAQLEKSRLLSDRFSAERPKGSFSTLEIQRTEQGDSAMYLCASSDAGLGGEKLFFGSGTQLSVL.

The count of this clone is one. The chain carries TRBV30 and TRBJ1-3; perhaps TRBD1 as D (6 bases). This CDR3 is 17 amino acids long. Germline loops: CDR1 GTSNPN, CDR2 SVGIG (reference sequence). Deletions cut 5 bases from V and 0 bases from J, with 20 bases between. CDR3 bases: TGTGCCTGGGTCCCCGTGACAGGTCTATTCTCTGGAAACACCATATATTTT. Translation: CAWVPVTGLFSGNTIYF. Full variable domain (rest looked up from reference TRBV30 and TRBJ1-3): SQTIHQWPATLVQPVGSPLSLECTVEGTSNPNLYWYRQAAGRGLQLLFYSVGIGQISSEVPQNLSASRPQDRQFILSSKKLLLSDSGFYLCAWVPVTGLFSGNTIYFGEGSWLTVV.

The rearrangement uses TRBV19 and TRBJ2-7; possible D gene TRBD2, 5 bases. Per germline, CDR1 LNHDA and CDR2 SQIVND (reference sequence). V was pared by 4 bases and J by 3 bases, with 13 bases between. The CDR3 spans 14 residues. CDR3 residues: CASSRGREIYEQYF. CDR3 DNA sequence: TGTGCCAGTAGTAGAGGTCGGGAAATCTACGAGCAGTACTTC.